This entry lists 4 T cell receptor beta chains sequenced from one sample in a study of patients and donors after allogeneic stem cell transplantation. TCRdb fed the RT-PCR reads into MiXCR, producing one record per CDR3 protein. The sample includes 920,000 or so distinct CDR3 sequences, about a sixth of them seen just once. Sequenced material: blood, either unsorted or a sorted T cell fraction (not recorded which). These TCRs come from a human donor who was either an allogeneic HSCT recipient or a stem cell or donor lymphocyte infusion donor (not recorded which). It is not recorded whose cells these are; they may come from a transplant donor.

This clonotype was seen more than once but under ten times. The chain uses TRBV9 and TRBJ2-5, with 12 bases fitting TRBD2. CDR1 is SGDLS, CDR2 YYNGEE, per germline. The V segment lost 0 bases and the J segment 2 bases; nucleotides outside the gene matches: 2. The CDR3 has 16 residues. The CDR3: CASSVAGLAGQETQYF. The CDR3 nucleotides read TGTGCCAGCAGCGTAGCTGGACTAGCGGGACAAGAGACCCAGTACTTC.

This clonotype was counted many times. V is TRBV5-1 and J is TRBJ2-1; 12 bases agree with TRBD2. CDR1 and CDR2 from the germline V gene are SGHRS and YFSETQ. CDR3 length equals 13 residues. V gave up 7 bases and J gave up 5 bases; unmatched junction bases: 1. The CDR3 region has the DNA TGCGCCAGCCGGACTAGCGGGAACAATGAGCAGTTCTTC. Amino acid sequence: CASRTSGNNEQFF.

This sequence joins TRBV20-1 and TRBJ1-6; a possible D gene is TRBD1 (5 bases). The CDR3 has 16 amino acids. V shed 1 base and J shed 0 bases, with 10 bases lying between them. Germline V gene data show CDR1 as DFQATT and CDR2 as SNEGSKA (reference sequence). The CDR3 sequence is CSARGRGSSYNSPLHF. The CDR3 DNA is TGCAGTGCTAGAGGACGGGGGAGCTCCTATAATTCACCCCTCCACTTT.

The chain employs TRBV13 and TRBJ2-1; weak D call: TRBD1 (5 bases). Germline lookup yields CDR1 PRHDT and CDR2 FYEKMQ (reference sequence). CDR3 length: 15 residues. The V end was cut by 4 bases, the J end by 3 bases, with 13 bases between. CDR3 coding DNA: TGTGCCAGCAGCTCCCCCCAGGACATCTACAATGAGCAGTTCTTC. This codes for CASSSPQDIYNEQFF.